The clone carrying this T cell receptor (beta chain) is medium-sized within its sample. Its antigen remains unidentified. Gene names are mouse gene names. The sample's time point: mouse harvest day 14 after allogeneic transplant. The graft held 10^6 splenic CD5+ T cells and 10^7 T-cell-depleted bone marrow cells. Tissues came from B6→BALB/c major-mismatch GVHD mice at day 7 or 14. The method was immunoSEQ multiplex PCR; TCRdb's version includes in-frame clones alone and lacks a portion of them. The sample has roughly 8,100 clones; more than 35% are singletons. The sample comes from a study of tissue T cells after allogeneic stem cell transplantation. Whole-study results and caveats: Within patients, tissue anatomy strongly shaped TCR repertoire composition. Only a limited share of tissue TCRs appeared in blood or spleen. Few T cell clones were shared across patients, but motif clusters showed tissue-specific shared signatures.

This receptor was taken from a female BALB/c mouse given C57BL/6 T cells with graft-versus-host disease after an allogeneic hematopoietic cell transplant. Specimen: skin.

CDR3 loop: CASSISGTGETEQFF. The part of the CDR3 DNA that was read is TGTGCCAGCAGTATAAGCGGGACAGGGGAGACTGAGCAGTTC. The gene calls are TRBV19 and TRBJ2-1; 10 bases are a match to TRBD1. Read sequence stops 1 residue before the CDR3 end, and the germline J gene provides the missing end. Germline CDR1 FNHDT, CDR2 SITEND (reference sequence). This CDR3 has 15 amino acids. The trim removed 1 base at V and 8 bases at J, leaving 6 bases unmatched.